This T cell receptor beta chain derives from a study of blood T cell repertoires in COVID-19. Study as a whole: Sample material is recorded as cDNA or gDNA derived from T cells, B-cell-depleted T cells, or PBMCs.

Germline CDR1 SNHLY, CDR2 FYNNEI. V dropped 8 bases and J dropped 4; count of bases not matched to a gene: 2. The CDR3 sequence is 12 residues long. Sequencing used immunoSEQ multiplex PCR; TCRdb keeps in-frame clones, though not all of them. Seen here are about 230,000 clones, over 75% observed once, and the top ten hold around 10%. The clonotype originates from a man aged 50 to 60 with COVID-19, enrolled during active disease. The V and J genes are TRBV2 and TRBJ1-2; the match to TRBD1 covers 9 bases. Material for sequencing was peripheral blood. The CDR3 reads CASATGGYGYTF. CDR3 DNA sequence: TGTGCCAGCGCGACAGGGGGCTATGGCTACACCTTC. Supplemented by reference TRBV2 and TRBJ1-2, the full variable domain reads EPEVTQTPSHQVTQMGQEVILRCVPISNHLYFYWYRQILGQKVEFLVSFYNNEISEKSEIFDDQFSVERPDGSNFTLKIRSTKLEDSAMYFCASATGGYGYTFGSGTRLTVV.